Listed here are 5 T cell receptor beta chains from one sample, sequenced in a study of siplizumab effects on memory and regulatory T cells. Sequenced by immunoSEQ multiplex PCR; TCRdb stores in-frame clones only, minus some. The sample yields over 90,000 clones, 90% to 95% seen once. The specimen sequenced was CD4+ T cells sorted from blood. Receptors were obtained from a human donor in good health.

V is TRBV19 and J is TRBJ1-2; D not resolved. This CDR3 contains 15 residues. V shed 0 bases and J shed 8 bases, with 16 bases lying between them. In germline, CDR1 is LNHDA, CDR2 SQIVND (reference sequence). The CDR3 region is CASSIDQLDGDGYTF. For the CDR3, the DNA is TGTGCCAGTAGTATAGATCAACTAGATGGCGACGGCTACACCTTC.

The V gene is TRBV5-8, the J gene TRBJ2-1; a possible D gene is TRBD2 (5 bases). The CDR3 covers 17 residues. Per the germline V gene, CDR1 is SGHTS and CDR2 is YDEGEE. V lost 2 bases and J lost 1, with 16 bases in between. The DNA of the CDR3 is TGTGCCAGCAGCTTAGAGTATCTAGCATGGTCCTACAATGAGCAGTTCTTC. Protein sequence: CASSLEYLAWSYNEQFF.

This chain links TRBV27 with TRBJ2-2; no firm D call. This CDR3 region has 12 residues. CDR1 and CDR2 (germline): MNHEY, SMNVEV (reference sequence). The V and J ends lost 3 bases and 7 bases respectively, with 6 bases between them. CDR3 amino acids: CASSLQNGELFF. The CDR3 region has the DNA TGTGCCAGCAGTTTGCAGAACGGGGAGCTGTTTTTT.

In its sample, this clone was seen once. The genes are TRBV5-6 and TRBJ2-1; perhaps TRBD1 as D (6 bases). Per the germline V gene, CDR1 is SGHDT and CDR2 is YYEEEE. Trimming cost V 4 bases and J 4 bases, with 24 bases left between them. This CDR3 contains 18 residues. CDR3: CASSRTFVRGSGYNEQFF. The CDR3 nucleotides read TGTGCCAGCAGCCGAACCTTCGTGAGGGGGTCGGGGTACAATGAGCAGTTCTTC.

The CDR3, as DNA: TGTGCCACCAGCAGAGAGGGGGGAGTCGCTGGGGGCAACACTGAAGCTTTCTTT. Translated, it gives CATSREGGVAGGNTEAFF. The rearrangement links TRBV15 to TRBJ1-1; possibly TRBD1 for D (6 bases). Germline CDR1 is LNHNV and CDR2 is YYDKDF (reference sequence). CDR3 length equals 18 residues. Trimming left V 0 bases short and J 2 bases short, with 19 bases between.